This T cell receptor (beta chain) was retrieved from a study of T cells after yellow fever vaccination. Study conclusions and caveats: After the booster, nearly 98% of CD4 and about nine tenths of CD8 primary-response clones were re-detected.

This clonotype was seen ten or more times. The antigen remains undetermined. CDR3 length: 17 amino acids. From germline, CDR1 is MGHRA and CDR2 YSYEKL. Trimming removed 1 base from V and 5 bases from J, with 18 bases in between. A process of 5'RACE template switching, which added a universal primer site and UMIs, was used to make TCR cDNA. A single record per CDR3 protein comes from TCRdb applying MiXCR to the 5' RACE reads. The table has some 320,000 distinct CDR3 sequences, around 9.3% seen once; the top ten hold around 3.5%. This receptor was taken from a man younger than 30 who received the YFV17D yellow fever vaccine. The J gene is TRBJ1-5, the V gene TRBV4-1; D gene unclear. Sample: CD4+ T cells sorted from PBMCs, taken 5 days after the yellow fever booster vaccination. In DNA, the CDR3 is TGCGCCAGCAGCCAAGCGGGTTGGCCAGTAAAAGATCAGCCCCAGCATTTT. This codes for CASSQAGWPVKDQPQHF.